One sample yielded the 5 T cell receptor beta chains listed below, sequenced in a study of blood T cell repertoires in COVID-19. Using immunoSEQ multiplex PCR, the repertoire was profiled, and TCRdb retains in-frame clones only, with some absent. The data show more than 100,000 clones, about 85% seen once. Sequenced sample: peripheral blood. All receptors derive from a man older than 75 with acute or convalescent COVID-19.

The CDR3 DNA reads TGTGCCACAGGACTCGAGTACAATCAGCCCCAGCATTTT. This sequence encodes CATGLEYNQPQHF. This chain connects TRBV15 to TRBJ1-5; the D is unclear. V was clipped by 9 bases and J by 3 bases, with 12 bases between them. Germline CDR1 and CDR2: LNHNV and YYDKDF (reference sequence). This CDR3 contains 13 residues.

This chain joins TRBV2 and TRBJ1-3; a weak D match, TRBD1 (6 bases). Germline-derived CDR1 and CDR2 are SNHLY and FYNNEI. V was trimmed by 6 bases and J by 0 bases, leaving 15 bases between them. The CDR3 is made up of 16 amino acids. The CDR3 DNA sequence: TGTGCCAGCAGGGAGACAGGAGCCCTCTCTGGAAACACCATATATTTT. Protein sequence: CASRETGALSGNTIYF.

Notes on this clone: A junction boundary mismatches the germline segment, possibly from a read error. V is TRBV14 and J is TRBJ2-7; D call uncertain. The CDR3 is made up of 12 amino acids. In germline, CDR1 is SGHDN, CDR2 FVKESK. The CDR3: CASSQVPLRLHF. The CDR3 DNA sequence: TGTGCCAGCAGCCAAGTCCCACTGAGGTTGCACTTC.

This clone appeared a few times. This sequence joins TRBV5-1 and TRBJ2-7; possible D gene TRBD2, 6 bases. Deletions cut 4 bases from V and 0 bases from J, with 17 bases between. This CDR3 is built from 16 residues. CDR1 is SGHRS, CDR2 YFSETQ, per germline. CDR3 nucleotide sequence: TGCGCCAGCAGCCAAGTGACGGGGAGGACCTCCTACGAGCAGTACTTC. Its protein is CASSQVTGRTSYEQYF. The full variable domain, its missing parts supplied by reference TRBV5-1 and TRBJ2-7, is KAGVTQTPRYLIKTRGQQVTLSCSPISGHRSVSWYQQTPGQGLQFLFEYFSETQRNKGNFPGRFSGRQFSNSRSEMNVSTLELGDSALYLCASSQVTGRTSYEQYFGPGTRLTVT.

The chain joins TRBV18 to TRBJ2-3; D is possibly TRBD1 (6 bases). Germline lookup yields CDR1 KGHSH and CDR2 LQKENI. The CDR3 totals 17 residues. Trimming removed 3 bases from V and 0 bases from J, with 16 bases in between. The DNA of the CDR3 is TGTGCCAGCTCACCTGTCACAGGGCCCGGAAGCACAGATACGCAGTATTTT. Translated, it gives CASSPVTGPGSTDTQYF.